Shown below are 25 T cell receptor beta chains from a single sample sequenced in a study of blood T cell repertoires in COVID-19. Data came from immunoSEQ multiplex PCR; TCRdb stores just in-frame clones and leaves some out. The table shows about 180,000 clones, with more than 70% occurring only once. Sequencing was performed on PBMCs or T cells enriched from blood (not recorded which). The receptors were gathered from a woman aged 25 to 39 who had recovered from COVID-19.

This chain joins TRBV18 and TRBJ2-7; D is perhaps TRBD2 (8 bases). Germline values: CDR1 KGHSH, CDR2 LQKENI. The CDR3 loop spans 17 amino acids. The germline V and J ends were trimmed by 6 bases and 1 base, with 22 bases remaining between them. CDR3 sequence (DNA): TGTGCCAGCTCCCCGACAGGGAGCGGGAGAGGGTCCTACGAGCAGTACTTC. Amino acids: CASSPTGSGRGSYEQYF. The whole variable domain, filled in from reference TRBV18 and TRBJ2-7, reads NAGVMQNPRHLVRRRGQEARLRCSPMKGHSHVYWYRQLPEEGLKFMVYLQKENIIDESGMPKERFSAEFPKEGPSILRIQQVVRGDSAAYFCASSPTGSGRGSYEQYFGPGTRLTVT.

The rearrangement links TRBV4-1 to TRBJ2-7, with no clear D. This CDR3 comprises 15 residues. From germline, CDR1 is MGHRA and CDR2 YSYEKL. V shed 2 bases and J shed 2 bases, with 13 bases lying between them. This CDR3 is CASSQRDTLPYEQYF. CDR3 sequence (DNA): TGCGCCAGCAGCCAACGCGACACACTCCCCTACGAGCAGTACTTC.

V and J are TRBV29-1 and TRBJ2-3; D gene uncertain. Trimming cost V 0 bases and J 1 base, with 17 bases left between them. Germline V gives CDR1 SQVTM, CDR2 ANQGSEA. The CDR3 loop spans 17 amino acids. In DNA, the CDR3 is TGCAGCGTTGAAGACCCTGACGAGGTCGGTGGCACAGATACGCAGTATTTT. Translating gives CSVEDPDEVGGTDTQYF.

This clone was found many times. The V gene is TRBV24-1, the J gene TRBJ2-3, with D uncertain. Looked up from germline, CDR1 is KGHDR and CDR2 is SFDVKD. The CDR3 has 11 amino acids. Trimming took off 5 bases at V and 5 bases at J, with 4 bases between the two ends. CDR3 loop: CATSARDTQYF. The CDR3 bases are TGTGCCACCAGTGCGAGAGATACGCAGTATTTT.

The table lists this clone with a count of one. V gene TRBV30 combines with J gene TRBJ1-1; D may be TRBD1 (5 bases). This CDR3 comprises 13 residues. Deletions cut 3 bases from V and 5 bases from J, with 13 bases between. The germline V gene has CDR1 GTSNPN and CDR2 SVGIG (reference sequence). The CDR3 bases are TGTGCCTGGAGAGCGGGGGAGGGGACTGAAGCTTTCTTT. This translates into CAWRAGEGTEAFF.

The chain recombines TRBV11-2 with TRBJ2-7, with 12 bases fitting TRBD2. The CDR3 has 16 residues. Per germline, CDR1 SGHAT and CDR2 FQNNGV. After removal of 5 bases from V and 4 bases from J, the junction contained 9 bases not matched to a gene. The CDR3 nucleotides read TGTGCCAGCAGCCTGACGACTAGCGGGAGAGGATACGAGCAGTACTTC. Translating gives CASSLTTSGRGYEQYF. The whole variable domain, remainder taken from reference TRBV11-2 and TRBJ2-7, is EAGVAQSPRYKIIEKRQSVAFWCNPISGHATLYWYQQILGQGPKLLIQFQNNGVVDDSQLPKDRFSAERLKGVDSTLKIQPAKLEDSAVYLCASSLTTSGRGYEQYFGPGTRLTVT.

The rearrangement links TRBV9 to TRBJ2-1, with TRBD1 matching over 7 bases. V shed 0 bases and J 6 bases; nucleotides not matched to a gene: 6. From germline, CDR1 is SGDLS and CDR2 YYNGEE. This CDR3 is built from 15 residues. The CDR3 coding sequence is TGTGCCAGCAGCGTAGAGACAGGGTGGGGCAATGAGCAGTTCTTC. Translated, it gives CASSVETGWGNEQFF.

This chain links TRBV7-9 with TRBJ1-2; D not certain. The CDR3 sequence is 13 residues long. Germline V gene data show CDR1 as SEHNR and CDR2 as FQNEAQ (reference sequence). Deletions cut 3 bases from V and 2 bases from J, with 7 bases between. CDR3 loop: CASSLEQNYGYTF. The CDR3 nucleotides are TGTGCCAGCAGCTTGGAACAGAACTATGGCTACACCTTC. Variable domain in full (rest from reference TRBV7-9 and TRBJ1-2): DTGVSQNPRHKITKRGQNVTFRCDPISEHNRLYWYRQTLGQGPEFLTYFQNEAQLEKSRLLSDRFSAERPKGSFSTLEIQRTEQGDSAMYLCASSLEQNYGYTFGSGTRLTVV.

This sequence joins TRBV18 and TRBJ2-3; D might be TRBD1 (7 bases). Germline-derived CDR1 and CDR2 are KGHSH and LQKENI. The germline V and J ends were trimmed by 2 bases and 6 bases, with 18 bases remaining between them. This CDR3 region has 16 residues. The CDR3 bases are TGTGCCAGCTCACCAAACACAGGGGAGGTAGCGGATACGCAGTATTTT. Translation: CASSPNTGEVADTQYF.

This rearrangement joins TRBV19 to TRBJ2-2; 9 bases agree with TRBD1. V lost 3 bases, J lost 5 bases, and 7 bases stayed unmatched. The CDR3 spans 16 residues. Germline CDR1 LNHDA, CDR2 SQIVND (reference sequence). This chain's CDR3 is CASSIRSGTGTGELFF. The CDR3 nucleotides read TGTGCCAGTAGTATCCGCTCCGGGACAGGGACCGGGGAGCTGTTTTTT.

The CDR3 loop is CASSLVTSGSSHEQFF. The CDR3 DNA follows: TGCGCCAGCAGCTTGGTGACTAGCGGGAGTTCGCATGAGCAGTTCTTC. This rearrangement joins TRBV5-1 to TRBJ2-1; 12 bases match TRBD2. This CDR3 has 16 amino acids. V was pared by 0 bases and J by 8 bases, with 6 bases of the junction left unmatched. Germline-derived CDR1 and CDR2 are SGHRS and YFSETQ.

This clone was observed a handful of times. The rearrangement joins TRBV7-8 to TRBJ2-1, with D perhaps matching TRBD2 (6 bases). The CDR3 totals 16 residues. Germline CDR1 reads SGHVS; CDR2 reads FQNEAQ. Trimming removed 5 bases from V and 3 bases from J, with 17 bases in between. The CDR3 loop reads CASSPGTGKHYNEQFF. As DNA, the CDR3 is TGTGCCAGCAGCCCGGGGACTGGAAAACACTACAATGAGCAGTTCTTC. The variable domain in full, completed from reference TRBV7-8 and TRBJ2-1, reads GAGVSQSPRYKVAKRGQDVALRCDPISGHVSLFWYQQALGQGPEFLTYFQNEAQLDKSGLPSDRFFAERPEGSVSTLKIQRTQQEDSAVYLCASSPGTGKHYNEQFFGPGTRLTVL.

This sequence joins TRBV28 and TRBJ1-5; the match to TRBD1 covers 8 bases. With V trimmed by 1 base and J by 3 bases, 8 bases remained unmatched. Germline lookup yields CDR1 MDHEN and CDR2 SYDVKM. This CDR3 has 17 amino acids. Here the CDR3 DNA reads TGTGCCAGCAGTTTATACACAGGGGGATCGTACAATCAGCCCCAGCATTTT. This translates into CASSLYTGGSYNQPQHF.

The chain links TRBV10-3 to TRBJ1-6; the match to TRBD1 covers 9 bases. The junction had 18 bases not matched to a gene; V was cut back by 4 bases and J by 8 bases. Germline CDR1 ENHRY, CDR2 SYGVKD. CDR3 length equals 19 residues. CDR3 sequence (DNA): TGTGCCATCAGTGCGACAGGGGGAATGGGTTTTGGTGCGGATTCACCCCTCCACTTT. Protein product: CAISATGGMGFGADSPLHF.

The rearrangement uses TRBV29-1 and TRBJ2-7, with 11 bases fitting TRBD1. CDR3 length equals 13 residues. Germline CDR1 SQVTM, CDR2 ANQGSEA. V lost 6 bases, J lost 2 bases, and 3 bases stayed unmatched. DNA for the CDR3: TGCAGCGTATGGACAGGGGGCCCCTACGAGCAGTACTTC. This encodes CSVWTGGPYEQYF.

This rearrangement joins TRBV18 to TRBJ1-4, with 10 bases identical to TRBD1. The J segment lost 6 bases and the V segment lost 4 bases, leaving 2 bases of the junction unmatched. The germline V gene has CDR1 KGHSH and CDR2 LQKENI. The CDR3 sequence is 14 residues long. The CDR3, as DNA: TGTGCCAGCTCACGGGACAGGGGTGATGAAAAACTGTTTTTT. Translated, it gives CASSRDRGDEKLFF. Full variable domain (rest looked up from reference TRBV18 and TRBJ1-4): NAGVMQNPRHLVRRRGQEARLRCSPMKGHSHVYWYRQLPEEGLKFMVYLQKENIIDESGMPKERFSAEFPKEGPSILRIQQVVRGDSAAYFCASSRDRGDEKLFFGSGTQLSVL.

The rearrangement uses TRBV4-1 and TRBJ2-5; D is undetermined. V lost 4 bases and J lost 5, with 11 bases in between. CDR3 length: 13 residues. Germline CDR1 is MGHRA and CDR2 is YSYEKL. CDR3 loop: CASSPRYRETQYF. CDR3 nucleotides: TGCGCCAGCAGCCCGAGGTATCGGGAGACCCAGTACTTC.

The V gene is TRBV28, the J gene TRBJ1-2, with 8 bases matching TRBD1. The CDR3 extends over 16 amino acids. The germline CDR1 and CDR2 sequences are MDHEN and SYDVKM. Trimming removed 4 bases from V and 6 bases from J; junction bases left unmatched: 13. The CDR3 loop is CASSSDLRTGKNGYTF. As DNA, the CDR3 is TGTGCCAGCAGTTCCGACTTGAGGACAGGGAAGAATGGCTACACCTTC.

The chain employs TRBV18 and TRBJ2-5, with 7 bases lining up with TRBD1. The V gene end was trimmed by 6 bases and the J gene end by 5 bases; junction bases not matched to a gene: 15. The CDR3 consists of 16 residues. Per germline, CDR1 KGHSH and CDR2 LQKENI. The CDR3 region has the DNA TGTGCCAGCTCTAGGTCCACAGGGGTATCAAAGGAGACCCAGTACTTC. Amino acid sequence: CASSRSTGVSKETQYF.

This chain joins TRBV19 and TRBJ2-4; 7 nucleotides align to TRBD1. The V gene's germline CDR1 is LNHDA and CDR2 SQIVND (reference sequence). The junction had 13 bases not matched to a gene; V was cut back by 3 bases and J by 8 bases. The CDR3 extends over 16 amino acids. CDR3 protein: CASSMGLTGEFDIQYF. CDR3 DNA sequence: TGTGCCAGTAGTATGGGGTTAACAGGGGAGTTTGACATTCAGTACTTC.

The rearrangement uses TRBV2 and TRBJ1-2; D may be TRBD1 (6 bases). The germline CDR1 and CDR2 sequences are SNHLY and FYNNEI. Trimming removed 0 bases from V and 7 bases from J, with 9 bases in between. This CDR3 has 13 residues. CDR3 sequence reads: CASSEAGGPGYTF. The CDR3 nucleotides are TGTGCCAGCAGTGAAGCCGGGGGGCCTGGCTACACCTTC.

The chain employs TRBV28 and TRBJ2-7; 8 bases are shared with TRBD2. This CDR3 spans 15 amino acids. Trimming removed 4 bases from V and 2 bases from J; junction bases left unmatched: 7. Germline CDR1 and CDR2: MDHEN and SYDVKM. For the CDR3, the DNA is TGTGCCAGCAGTTATAGCGGGGATTTTCCCTACGAGCAGTACTTC. Amino acid sequence: CASSYSGDFPYEQYF.

This chain joins TRBV3-1 (or the pseudogene TRBV3-2) and TRBJ1-2, with D tentatively TRBD1 (6 bases). This CDR3 spans 14 amino acids. CDR1 is LGHDT, CDR2 YNNKEL, per germline (reference sequence). V shed 1 base and J shed 8 bases, with 14 bases lying between them. The CDR3 nucleotides are TGTGCCAGCAGCCAAGGAGAAGGGGGTTGGGGCTACACCTTC. Translated: CASSQGEGGWGYTF.

This chain joins TRBV9 and TRBJ2-2; 12 bases match TRBD2. Losses at the gene ends were 4 bases for V and 6 bases for J; bases not matched to a gene: 10. The V gene's germline CDR1 is SGDLS and CDR2 YYNGEE. This CDR3 contains 17 residues. CDR3 in amino acids: CASSPAGLAGGSGELFF. CDR3 DNA sequence: TGTGCCAGCAGCCCGGCTGGGCTAGCGGGAGGGTCCGGGGAGCTGTTTTTT. The entire variable domain, with the rest obtained from reference TRBV9 and TRBJ2-2, is as follows: DSGVTQTPKHLITATGQRVTLRCSPRSGDLSVYWYQQSLDQGLQFLIQYYNGEERAKGNILERFSAQQFPDLHSELNLSSLELGDSALYFCASSPAGLAGGSGELFFGEGSRLTVL.

This chain connects TRBV6-1 to TRBJ2-5; D gene ambiguous. Trimming left V 0 bases short and J 9 bases short, with 11 bases between. Germline V gene lookup returns CDR1 MNHNS and CDR2 SASEGT. This CDR3 comprises 13 residues. CDR3 nucleotides: TGTGCCAGCAGTGAAGCGCTTGACACGGCCCAGTACTTC. Translated, it gives CASSEALDTAQYF.